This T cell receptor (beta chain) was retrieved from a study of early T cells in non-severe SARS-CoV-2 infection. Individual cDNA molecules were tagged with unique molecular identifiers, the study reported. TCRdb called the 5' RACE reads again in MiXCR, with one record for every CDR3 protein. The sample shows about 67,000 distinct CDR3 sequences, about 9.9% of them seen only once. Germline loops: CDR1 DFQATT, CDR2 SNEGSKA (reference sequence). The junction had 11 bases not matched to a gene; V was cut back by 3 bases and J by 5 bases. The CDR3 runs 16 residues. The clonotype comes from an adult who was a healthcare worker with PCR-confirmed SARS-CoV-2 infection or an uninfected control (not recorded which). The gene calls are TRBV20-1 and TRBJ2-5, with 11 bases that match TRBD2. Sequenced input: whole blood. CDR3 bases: TGCAGTGCTAGGGGAGCTAGCGGGGGGCCGGGGGAGACCCAGTACTTC. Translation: CSARGASGGPGETQYF.